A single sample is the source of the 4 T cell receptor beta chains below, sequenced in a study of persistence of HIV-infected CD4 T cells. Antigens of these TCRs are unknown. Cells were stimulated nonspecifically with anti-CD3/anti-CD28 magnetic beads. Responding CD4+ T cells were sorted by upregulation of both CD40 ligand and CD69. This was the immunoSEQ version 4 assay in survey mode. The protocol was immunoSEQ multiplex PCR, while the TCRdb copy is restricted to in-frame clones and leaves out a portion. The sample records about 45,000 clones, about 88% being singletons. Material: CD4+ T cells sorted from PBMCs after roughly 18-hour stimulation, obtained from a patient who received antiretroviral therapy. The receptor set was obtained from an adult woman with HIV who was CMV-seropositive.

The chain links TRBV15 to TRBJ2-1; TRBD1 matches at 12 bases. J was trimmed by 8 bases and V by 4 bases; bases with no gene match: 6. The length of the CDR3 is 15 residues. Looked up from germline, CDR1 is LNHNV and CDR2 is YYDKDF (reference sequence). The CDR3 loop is CATSNWDRGLDEQFF. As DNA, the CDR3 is TGTGCCACCAGCAATTGGGACAGGGGGCTTGATGAGCAGTTCTTC. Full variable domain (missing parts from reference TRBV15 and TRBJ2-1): DAMVIQNPRYQVTQFGKPVTLSCSQTLNHNVMYWYQQKSSQAPKLLFHYYDKDFNNEADTPDNFQSRRPNTSFCFLDIRSPGLGDTAMYLCATSNWDRGLDEQFFGPGTRLTVL.

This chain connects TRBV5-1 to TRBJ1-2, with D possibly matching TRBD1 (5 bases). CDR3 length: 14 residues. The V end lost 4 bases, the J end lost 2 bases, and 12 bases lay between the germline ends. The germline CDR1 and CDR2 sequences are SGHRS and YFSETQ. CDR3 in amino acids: CASSGANLNYGYTF. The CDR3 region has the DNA TGCGCCAGCAGCGGGGCTAATTTGAACTATGGCTACACCTTC.

CDR3 bases: TGTGCCAGCAGCTTAAAAGGTCGGGGGGTCAATGAGCAGTTCTTC. Residues: CASSLKGRGVNEQFF. The chain carries TRBV11-3 and TRBJ2-1; 7 bases match TRBD2. CDR1 SGHNT and CDR2 YENEEA come from the germline V gene. The CDR3 is 15 amino acids. V shed 2 bases, J shed 6 bases, and the junction held 7 bases outside the gene matches.

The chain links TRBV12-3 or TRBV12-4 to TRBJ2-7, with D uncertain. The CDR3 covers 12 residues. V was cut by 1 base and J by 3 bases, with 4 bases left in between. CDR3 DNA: TGTGCCAGCAGTTTAGGGAACTACGAGCAGTACTTC. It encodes CASSLGNYEQYF.